Following are 7 T cell receptor beta chains from one sample sequenced in a study of T cell responses to AZD1222 COVID-19 vaccine. The protocol was immunoSEQ multiplex PCR, while the TCRdb copy is restricted to in-frame clones and leaves out a portion. The sample contains around 150,000 clones, roughly 91% of which appear only once. The sample here was peripheral blood, taken 28 days after the second AZD1222 dose. The source is an adult who received the AZD1222 COVID-19 vaccine.

V is TRBV6-1 and J is TRBJ2-1; D is ambiguous. The V gene lost 2 bases and the J gene lost 4 bases, with 6 bases spanning the gap. This CDR3 comprises 13 residues. In germline, CDR1 is MNHNS, CDR2 SASEGT. In DNA form, the CDR3 reads TGTGCCAGCAGTGAACTGGGATACAATGAGCAGTTCTTC. Its translation is CASSELGYNEQFF.

Here the CDR3 DNA reads TGTGCCACCAGCAGAGGATATATTCGGGGGGTTAACACTGAAGCTTTCTTT. It yields the protein CATSRGYIRGVNTEAFF. The rearrangement uses TRBV15 and TRBJ1-1; TRBD1 is a possible D gene (5 bases). Germline CDR1 LNHNV, CDR2 YYDKDF (reference sequence). Between the trimmed V and J ends, which lost 1 base and 2 bases, there was a span of 17 bases. The CDR3 totals 17 residues.

This chain joins TRBV14 and TRBJ1-3, with unresolved D. This CDR3 is built from 15 residues. Germline CDR1 is SGHDN and CDR2 is FVKESK. V was cut by 3 bases and J by 0 bases, with 9 bases left in between. The CDR3 DNA sequence: TGTGCCAGCAGCCAGGCGGGATCCTCTGGAAACACCATATATTTT. The encoded protein is CASSQAGSSGNTIYF.

The rearrangement joins TRBV7-2 to TRBJ2-5; D not resolved. V lost 5 bases and J lost 5, with 9 bases in between. Germline lookup yields CDR1 SGHTA and CDR2 FQGNSA. The length of the CDR3 is 12 residues. For the CDR3, the DNA is TGTGCCAGCAGCCGGGTACATGAGACCCAGTACTTC. Protein: CASSRVHETQYF.

This chain joins TRBV18 and TRBJ2-5; D is unresolved. Trimming shortened V by 2 bases and J by 2 bases, and 6 bases separated the two germline ends. This CDR3 contains 13 residues. CDR1 is KGHSH, CDR2 LQKENI, per germline. The CDR3 nucleotides are TGTGCCAGCTCACCAGGGTGGCAAGAGACCCAGTACTTC. As protein: CASSPGWQETQYF.

The CDR3 sequence is CASSLAIGDRTAHTDTQYF. The CDR3 region has the DNA TGTGCCAGCAGCTTAGCAATAGGGGACCGGACAGCCCACACAGATACGCAGTATTTT. This chain uses TRBV11-3 with TRBJ2-3; perhaps TRBD1 as D (6 bases). Germline lookup yields CDR1 SGHNT and CDR2 YENEEA. V lost 1 base, J lost 2 bases, and 22 bases lay in between. This CDR3 contains 19 residues.

The chain has TRBV6-5 and TRBJ2-7, with D possibly matching TRBD1 (6 bases). V was trimmed by 2 bases and J by 5 bases, leaving 16 bases between them. Germline CDR1 reads MNHEY; CDR2 reads SVGAGI. The CDR3 length is 15 residues. The CDR3 nucleotides read TGTGCCAGCAGTTACCGCCAGGGGATCACCCACGAGCAGTACTTC. Translation: CASSYRQGITHEQYF.